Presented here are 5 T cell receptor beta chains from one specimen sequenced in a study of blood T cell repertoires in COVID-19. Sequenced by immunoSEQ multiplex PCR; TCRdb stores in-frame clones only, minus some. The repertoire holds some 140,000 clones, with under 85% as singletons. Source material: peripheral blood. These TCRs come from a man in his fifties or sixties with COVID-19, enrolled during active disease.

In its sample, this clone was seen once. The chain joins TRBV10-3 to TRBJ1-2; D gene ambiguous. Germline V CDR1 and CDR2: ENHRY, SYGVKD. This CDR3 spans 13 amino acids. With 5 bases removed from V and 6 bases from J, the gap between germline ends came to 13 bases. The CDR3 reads CAISPGKMDGYTF. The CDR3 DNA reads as TGTGCCATCAGTCCCGGGAAAATGGATGGCTACACCTTC.

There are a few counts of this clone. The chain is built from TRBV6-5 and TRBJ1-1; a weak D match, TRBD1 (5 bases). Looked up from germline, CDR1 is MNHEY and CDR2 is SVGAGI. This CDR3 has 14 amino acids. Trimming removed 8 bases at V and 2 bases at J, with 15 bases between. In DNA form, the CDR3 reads TGTGCCAGCGGGGGGGGACGGTACAACACTGAAGCTTTCTTT. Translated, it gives CASGGGRYNTEAFF.

CDR3 nucleotide sequence: TGTGCCAGCAGGGGACAGGGAGCGTCCGGGGAGCTGTTTTTT. As protein: CASRGQGASGELFF. The rearrangement uses TRBV7-3 and TRBJ2-2; TRBD1 matches 9 bases. Trimming cost V 6 bases and J 6 bases; bases outside gene matches: 5. There are 14 residues in the CDR3. The germline V gene has CDR1 SGHTA and CDR2 FQGTGA.

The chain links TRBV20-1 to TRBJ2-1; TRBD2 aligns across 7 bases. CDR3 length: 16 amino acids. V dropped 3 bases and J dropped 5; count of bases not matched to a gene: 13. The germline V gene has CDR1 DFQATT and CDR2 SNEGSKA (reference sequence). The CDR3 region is CSASGLGGGDDNEQFF. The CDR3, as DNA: TGCAGTGCTAGTGGGTTAGGCGGGGGAGATGACAATGAGCAGTTCTTC.

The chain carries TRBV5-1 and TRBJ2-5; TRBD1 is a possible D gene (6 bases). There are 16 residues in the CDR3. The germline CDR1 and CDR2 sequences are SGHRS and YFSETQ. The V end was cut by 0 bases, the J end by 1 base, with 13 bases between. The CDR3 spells CASSLGQGPVQETQYF. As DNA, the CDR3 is TGCGCCAGCAGCTTGGGGCAGGGGCCGGTCCAAGAGACCCAGTACTTC.